These T cell receptor beta chains were read from a single sample in a study of beta chain features in type 1 diabetes. Using immunoSEQ multiplex PCR, the repertoire was profiled, and TCRdb retains in-frame clones only, with some absent. This table holds some 360,000 clones, about 20% found once. The specimen sequenced was naive CD4+ T cells from blood. The receptors originated from a woman under 30 in good health. Both conserved end residues are part of each CDR3. The order of the fields is D gene, clone size, J gene, V gene, CDR3 protein, CDR3 DNA. The D gene is left open where the match is weak. A clone size is listed for some rows: how often the clone was seen (once, few, many), or a class if it is expanded.

D: -
size: few
J: TRBJ1-6
V: TRBV7-9
CDR3: CACRGRSYNSPLHF
DNA: TGTGCCTGCAGGGGCAGATCCTATAATTCACCCCTCCACTTT

D: TRBD1
size: -
J: TRBJ1-2
V: TRBV7-9
CDR3: CASSFGTDYGYTF
DNA: TGTGCCAGCAGTTTCGGGACAGACTATGGCTACACCTTC

D: -
size: few
J: TRBJ1-1
V: TRBV4-2
CDR3: CASSQDTGREAFF
DNA: TGTGCCAGCAGCCAAGATACAGGGCGAGAAGCTTTCTTT

D: -
size: few
J: TRBJ2-7
V: TRBV27
CDR3: CASSFRRSAVYEQYF
DNA: TGTGCCAGCAGTTTCAGACGGAGCGCAGTCTACGAGCAGTACTTC

D: -
size: few
J: TRBJ1-1
V: TRBV29-1
CDR3: CSVEGLAGRTEAFF
DNA: TGCAGCGTTGAAGGTTTGGCGGGAAGAACTGAAGCTTTCTTT

D: TRBD1
size: few
J: TRBJ1-1
V: TRBV5-1
CDR3: CASSFTYRGRTEAFF
DNA: TGCGCCAGCAGCTTTACCTACAGGGGCCGGACTGAAGCTTTCTTT

D: -
size: few
J: TRBJ1-1
V: TRBV30
CDR3: CAWSAERANTEAFF
DNA: TGTGCCTGGAGTGCCGAGCGGGCTAACACTGAAGCTTTCTTT

D: -
size: -
J: TRBJ1-1
V: TRBV5-1
CDR3: CASSNGQTQNTEAFF
DNA: TGCGCCAGCAGCAATGGACAGACCCAGAACACTGAAGCTTTCTTT

D: TRBD2
size: -
J: TRBJ2-4
V: TRBV27
CDR3: CAITIPTSGGSNIQYF
DNA: TGTGCCATTACGATTCCGACTAGCGGGGGTTCAAACATTCAGTACTTC

D: -
size: few
J: TRBJ2-7
V: TRBV6-6
CDR3: CASSNQGYEQYF
DNA: TGTGCCAGCAGTAATCAGGGATACGAGCAGTACTTC

D: TRBD1
size: -
J: TRBJ2-4
V: TRBV29-1
CDR3: CSVVQGAKNIQYF
DNA: TGCAGCGTTGTACAGGGGGCCAAAAACATTCAGTACTTC

D: -
size: -
J: TRBJ2-1
V: TRBV5-1
CDR3: CASSQRLSSYNEQFF
DNA: TGCGCCAGCAGCCAAAGACTGAGCTCCTACAATGAGCAGTTCTTC

D: TRBD1
size: few
J: TRBJ1-1
V: TRBV29-1
CDR3: CSVRQGVNTEAFF
DNA: TGCAGCGTACGACAGGGGGTGAACACTGAAGCTTTCTTT

D: TRBD2
size: -
J: TRBJ2-3
V: TRBV9
CDR3: CASSVGLAGGGTDTQYF
DNA: TGTGCCAGCAGCGTGGGACTAGCGGGAGGGGGTACAGATACGCAGTATTTT

D: -
size: few
J: TRBJ2-1
V: TRBV5-1
CDR3: CASSLTALSYNEQFF
DNA: TGCGCCAGCAGTCTCACAGCCCTCTCCTACAATGAGCAGTTCTTC

D: -
size: few
J: TRBJ2-1
V: TRBV4-2
CDR3: CASSQEEVDEQFF
DNA: TGTGCCAGCAGCCAAGAGGAGGTCGATGAGCAGTTCTTC

D: TRBD1
size: few
J: TRBJ1-2
V: TRBV6-1
CDR3: CASSEAWTGANYGYTF
DNA: TGTGCCAGCAGTGAAGCCTGGACAGGGGCTAACTATGGCTACACCTTC

D: -
size: -
J: TRBJ2-7
V: TRBV13
CDR3: CASSLARGNEQYF
DNA: TGTGCCAGCAGCTTAGCCAGGGGCAACGAGCAGTACTTC

D: TRBD1
size: -
J: TRBJ1-2
V: TRBV2
CDR3: CASSERGQGAYGYTF
DNA: TGTGCCAGCAGTGAAAGGGGACAGGGGGCATATGGCTACACCTTC

D: -
size: -
J: TRBJ1-3
V: TRBV7-2
CDR3: CASSSAWGGVNGNTIYF
DNA: TGTGCCAGCAGCTCCGCGTGGGGAGGAGTAAATGGAAACACCATATATTTT

D: -
size: -
J: TRBJ1-1
V: TRBV29-1
CDR3: CSVRDRLNTEAFF
DNA: TGCAGCGTCCGCGACAGACTGAACACTGAAGCTTTCTTT

D: TRBD2
size: few
J: TRBJ2-1
V: TRBV5-4
CDR3: CASSFGLAGVNEFF
DNA: TGTGCCAGCAGCTTCGGACTAGCGGGAGTTAACGAGTTCTTC

D: -
size: few
J: TRBJ1-4
V: TRBV2
CDR3: CASSEGGEKLFF
DNA: TGTGCCAGCAGTGAGGGGGGTGAAAAACTGTTTTTT

D: -
size: few
J: TRBJ2-3
V: TRBV11-1
CDR3: CASGRNRGDTQYF
DNA: TGTGCCAGCGGCCGGAACCGAGGAGATACGCAGTATTTT

D: TRBD2
size: -
J: TRBJ2-3
V: TRBV13
CDR3: CASRRAGGPPHTQYF
DNA: TGTGCCAGCAGGAGGGCGGGAGGGCCTCCTCATACGCAGTATTTT

D: -
size: few
J: TRBJ2-1
V: TRBV5-6
CDR3: CASSLRGDEQFF
DNA: TGTGCCAGCAGCTTGAGGGGCGATGAGCAGTTCTTC

D: -
size: -
J: TRBJ1-4
V: TRBV30
CDR3: CAWSASWGGAATNEKLFF
DNA: TGTGCCTGGAGCGCAAGCTGGGGGGGGGCGGCAACTAATGAAAAACTGTTTTTT

D: TRBD1
size: -
J: TRBJ2-5
V: TRBV7-2
CDR3: CASSFDRGAETQYF
DNA: TGTGCCAGCAGCTTCGACAGGGGGGCGGAGACCCAGTACTTC

D: -
size: -
J: TRBJ1-5
V: TRBV28
CDR3: CASSETGESRQPQHF
DNA: TGTGCCAGCAGTGAGACAGGTGAATCTAGGCAGCCCCAGCATTTT

D: -
size: few
J: TRBJ1-2
V: TRBV19
CDR3: CASSVLRGSYGYTF
DNA: TGTGCCAGTAGTGTCCTACGGGGATCCTATGGCTACACCTTC

D: -
size: once
J: TRBJ1-4
V: TRBV2
CDR3: CASSYGEKLFF
DNA: TGTGCCAGCAGTTATGGCGAAAAACTGTTTTTT

D: -
size: few
J: TRBJ2-3
V: TRBV5-1
CDR3: CASSLGPPSTDTQYF
DNA: TGCGCCAGCAGCCTAGGTCCGCCTAGCACAGATACGCAGTATTTT

D: TRBD2
size: -
J: TRBJ2-6
V: TRBV7-7
CDR3: CASGGAGANVLTF
DNA: TGTGCTAGTGGGGGGGCTGGGGCCAACGTCCTGACTTTC

D: -
size: -
J: TRBJ1-4
V: TRBV18
CDR3: CASSPPSRGNEKLFF
DNA: TGTGCCAGCTCACCACCGTCCAGGGGTAATGAAAAACTGTTTTTT

D: -
size: few
J: TRBJ1-2
V: TRBV30
CDR3: CAWNRGGEHGYTF
DNA: TGTGCCTGGAACCGCGGAGGGGAGCATGGCTACACCTTC

D: TRBD2
size: few
J: TRBJ2-1
V: TRBV2
CDR3: CASGSGSFDEQFF
DNA: TGTGCCAGCGGGAGCGGGAGTTTCGATGAGCAGTTCTTC

D: -
size: -
J: TRBJ2-1
V: TRBV2
CDR3: CASSEVAPEQFF
DNA: TGTGCCAGCAGTGAAGTGGCCCCTGAGCAGTTCTTC

D: TRBD2
size: few
J: TRBJ2-1
V: TRBV15
CDR3: CATSMRGTSGGGEQFF
DNA: TGTGCCACCAGCATGAGAGGGACTAGCGGGGGCGGAGAGCAGTTCTTC

D: -
size: few
J: TRBJ2-1
V: TRBV5-1
CDR3: CASTPQRSSYNEQFF
DNA: TGCGCCAGCACCCCACAAAGGAGCTCCTACAATGAGCAGTTCTTC

D: TRBD2
size: few
J: TRBJ2-5
V: TRBV30
CDR3: CAWSVGVTSGGKETQYF
DNA: TGTGCCTGGAGTGTTGGGGTGACTAGCGGGGGGAAAGAGACCCAGTACTTC

D: -
size: -
J: TRBJ1-2
V: TRBV7-9
CDR3: CASSWHGGDYGYTF
DNA: TGTGCCAGCAGCTGGCATGGGGGGGACTATGGCTACACCTTC

D: -
size: -
J: TRBJ1-2
V: TRBV29-1
CDR3: CSAGDQGNYGYTF
DNA: TGCAGCGCAGGAGACCAGGGGAACTATGGCTACACCTTC

D: -
size: few
J: TRBJ2-7
V: TRBV25-1
CDR3: CASRQDNFNEQYF
DNA: TGTGCCAGCAGACAGGATAATTTCAACGAGCAGTACTTC

D: TRBD1
size: -
J: TRBJ2-7
V: TRBV5-1
CDR3: CASSPRGTGGYEQYF
DNA: TGCGCCAGCAGCCCTCGAGGGACAGGAGGCTACGAGCAGTACTTC

D: -
size: -
J: TRBJ2-1
V: TRBV6-1
CDR3: CASSAGSTTSKEQFF
DNA: TGTGCCAGCAGCGCAGGGTCCACCACTAGCAAGGAGCAGTTCTTC

D: TRBD1
size: -
J: TRBJ2-3
V: TRBV30
CDR3: CAWRRGLIDTQYF
DNA: TGTGCCTGGAGAAGGGGGCTGATAGATACGCAGTATTTT

D: -
size: -
J: TRBJ2-3
V: TRBV5-6
CDR3: CASSPPAGADTQYF
DNA: TGTGCCAGCAGCCCACCCGCCGGGGCAGATACGCAGTATTTT

D: TRBD1
size: -
J: TRBJ2-7
V: TRBV7-9
CDR3: CASSSQTGSIYEQYF
DNA: TGTGCCAGCAGTTCTCAGACAGGGTCAATCTACGAGCAGTACTTC

D: TRBD1
size: -
J: TRBJ1-6
V: TRBV5-1
CDR3: CASSLQGAANSPLHF
DNA: TGCGCCAGCAGCCTACAGGGGGCCGCTAATTCACCCCTCCACTTT